The 5 T cell receptor beta chains below all came from one sample that was sequenced in a study of PD-1 blockade in classical Hodgkin lymphoma. Every patient was affected by relapse after autologous stem cell transplantation, while exposure to brentuximab vedotin was not uniform. It was by magnetic negative selection that CD4+ T cells were purified from thawed PBMCs. The table came from immunoSEQ multiplex PCR; TCRdb's copy has only in-frame clones and leaves some out. Of about 7,200 clones listed, roughly 80% are singletons. The sample was CD4+ T cells from blood, taken at baseline. Receptors were obtained from a human donor with classical Hodgkin lymphoma.

This clone was counted between two and nine times. The rearrangement joins TRBV7-6 to TRBJ2-1, with TRBD2 matching 7 bases. Germline assignment: CDR1 SGHVS and CDR2 FNYEAQ. The CDR3 runs to 16 residues. J was trimmed by 4 bases and V by 5 bases; bases with no gene match: 11. Here the CDR3 reads CASSPRAGVWYNEQFF. The CDR3 coding sequence is TGTGCCAGCAGCCCTCGGGCGGGGGTATGGTACAATGAGCAGTTCTTC.

CDR3 loop: CAISERQGGTDTQYF. Written as DNA, the CDR3 is TGTGCCATCAGTGAAAGGCAGGGGGGCACAGATACGCAGTATTTT. This chain uses TRBV10-3 with TRBJ2-3, with 7 positions matching TRBD1. Germline V CDR1 and CDR2: ENHRY, SYGVKD. This CDR3 region has 15 residues. V trimming: 3 bases; J trimming: 1 base; junction bases outside the gene matches: 4.

This sequence joins TRBV4-3 and TRBJ1-2; D perhaps matches TRBD1 (6 bases). The CDR3 spans 16 residues. The germline gives CDR1 LGHNA, CDR2 YSLEER. V was pared by 3 bases and J by 2 bases, with 16 bases between. CDR3 in DNA: TGCGCCAGCAGCCAGTTTCTCGACAGGAAGAACTATGGCTACACCTTC. Amino acids: CASSQFLDRKNYGYTF.

The CDR3 region has the DNA TGTGCCAGTAGTATTGGACAGGGTTTCACTGAAGCTTTCTTT. It encodes CASSIGQGFTEAFF. This sequence joins TRBV19 and TRBJ1-1; 8 nucleotides line up with TRBD1. J gave up 4 bases and V 3 bases, and 4 bases lay outside the gene matches. Germline CDR1 reads LNHDA; CDR2 reads SQIVND (reference sequence). This CDR3 contains 14 residues.

The table lists this clone with a few counts. The chain links TRBV28 to TRBJ2-7; D is perhaps TRBD2 (6 bases). V shed 5 bases and J shed 4 bases, with 15 bases lying between them. Germline values: CDR1 MDHEN, CDR2 SYDVKM. The length of the CDR3 is 14 residues. Here the CDR3 reads CASSPPGRGYEQYF. The CDR3 DNA reads as TGTGCCAGCAGTCCCCCCGGTCGGGGGTACGAGCAGTACTTC. The full variable domain, in which reference TRBV28 and TRBJ2-7 provide the parts outside the CDR3, is DVKVTQSSRYLVKRTGEKVFLECVQDMDHENMFWYRQDPGLGLRLIYFSYDVKMKEKGDIPEGYSVSREKKERFSLILESASTNQTSMYLCASSPPGRGYEQYFGPGTRLTVT.